This note documents a single T cell receptor beta chain sequence. This clone has just a few counts. Its antigen is still unknown. Base-call qualities are not available, and no considerably larger clone is one nucleotide away. This specimen comes from a study of blood T cell repertoires in COVID-19 (dated by TCRdb to about 2020). Describing the broader study: Samples covering the acute and convalescent phases of COVID-19 were provided by collaborators in the United States, Italy and Spain. The material from the prospective study consisted of cDNA or gDNA derived from T cells, B-cell-depleted T cells, or PBMCs. Where available, HLA class I and class II types were taken from metadata supplied by the sample provider and were not determined by assay-based typing. Nearly every sample came with metadata listing a de-identified subject ID, COVID-19 status, age in years and sex. The samples were drawn from the first 160 participants of the ongoing ImmuneRACE study and from about 1,200 subjects provided by 6 global collaborators. Subjects who had been exposed to COVID-19, were actively infected with it, or had recovered from it provided the deeply sampled blood TCRbeta repertoires that made up the dataset. The repertoires were made available in a free public database intended to serve as a resource for research on the immune response to SARS-CoV-2. Overall results and qualifications from the work: How much clinical and demographic metadata was included differed by source and by participant, and the metadata was provided uncurated.

Each collaborating institution followed its own protocols to collect whole blood in K2EDTA tubes. For TCRbeta analysis, collaborator samples were shipped as frozen whole blood, as isolated PBMCs, or as DNA extracted from either sample type. The CDR3 measures 16 amino acids from cysteine to phenylalanine. Only the CDR3 region is kept as DNA, spanning 48 bases read in frame from base 1. TCRbeta CDR3 regions were amplified from genomic DNA by means of the immunoSEQ Assay, a bias-controlled multiplex PCR. The original methods were these. The number of nucleated cells in each sample was estimated by amplification of reference gene primers within the assay. To quantify the absolute abundance of each unique TCRbeta CDR3 rearrangement, sequence reads were collapsed and filtered. For each sample, productive Simpson clonality was calculated as the square root of Simpson's diversity index over productive rearrangements. The immuneACCESS repertoire file appears here via TCRdb, limited to in-frame rearrangements. These files lack a portion of the clones; in checked studies, under half of the deficit traces to unresolved V genes, and the cause of the others is not known. That table gives V, J and clone size, and the DNA gave D and trimming. This sample has roughly 140,000 clones in its table, and roughly 84% of those were observed once. Approximately 9.4% of the sample is held by the ten biggest clonotypes.

The rearranged segments are TRBV12-1 and TRBJ1-2; the table's D call, TRBD1, was not checked against the DNA. TRBV12-1 represents a pseudogene. Sequencing input: peripheral blood. The clonotype was recovered from a woman in her forties or fifties with acute or convalescent COVID-19. The DNA sequence is as follows: TGTGCCAGCAGCTCAAATCCGGGACAGGGGGCTGGTGGCTACACCTTC. It specifies CASSSNPGQGAGGYTF.